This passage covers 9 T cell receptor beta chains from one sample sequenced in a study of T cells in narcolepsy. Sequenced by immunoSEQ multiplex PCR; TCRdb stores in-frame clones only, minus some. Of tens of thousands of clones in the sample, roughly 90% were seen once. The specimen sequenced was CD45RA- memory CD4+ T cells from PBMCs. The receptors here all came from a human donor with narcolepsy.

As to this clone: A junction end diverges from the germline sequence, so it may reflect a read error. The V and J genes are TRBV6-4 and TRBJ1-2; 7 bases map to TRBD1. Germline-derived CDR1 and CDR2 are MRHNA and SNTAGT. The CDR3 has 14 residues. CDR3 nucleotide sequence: TGTGCCAGCAGAGGACAGGCTTTGTACTATGGCCACACCTTC. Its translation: CASRGQALYYGHTF.

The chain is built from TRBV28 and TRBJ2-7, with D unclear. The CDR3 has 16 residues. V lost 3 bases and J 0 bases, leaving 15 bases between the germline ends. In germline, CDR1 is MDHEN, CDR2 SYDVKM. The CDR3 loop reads CASSFHMSQLSYEQYF. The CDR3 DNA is TGTGCCAGCAGTTTTCACATGTCCCAACTCTCCTACGAGCAGTACTTC. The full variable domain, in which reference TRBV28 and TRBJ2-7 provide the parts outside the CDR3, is DVKVTQSSRYLVKRTGEKVFLECVQDMDHENMFWYRQDPGLGLRLIYFSYDVKMKEKGDIPEGYSVSREKKERFSLILESASTNQTSMYLCASSFHMSQLSYEQYFGPGTRLTVT.

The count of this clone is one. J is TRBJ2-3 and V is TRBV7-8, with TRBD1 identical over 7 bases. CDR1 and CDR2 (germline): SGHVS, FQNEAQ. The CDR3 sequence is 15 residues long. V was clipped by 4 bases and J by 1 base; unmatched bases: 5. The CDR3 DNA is TGTGCCAGCAGCTCTAGGACAGGTGGCACAGATACGCAGTATTTT. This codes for CASSSRTGGTDTQYF. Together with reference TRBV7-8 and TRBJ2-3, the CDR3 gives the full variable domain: GAGVSQSPRYKVAKRGQDVALRCDPISGHVSLFWYQQALGQGPEFLTYFQNEAQLDKSGLPSDRFFAERPEGSVSTLKIQRTQQEDSAVYLCASSSRTGGTDTQYFGPGTRLTVL.

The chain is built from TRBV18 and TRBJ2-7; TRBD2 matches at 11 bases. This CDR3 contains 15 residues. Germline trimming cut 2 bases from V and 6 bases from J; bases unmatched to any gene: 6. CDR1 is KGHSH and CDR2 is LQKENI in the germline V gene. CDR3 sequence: CASSPSLAGGGEQYF. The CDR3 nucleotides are TGTGCCAGCTCACCAAGCCTAGCGGGAGGTGGCGAGCAGTACTTC. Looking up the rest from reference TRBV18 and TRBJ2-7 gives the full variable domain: NAGVMQNPRHLVRRRGQEARLRCSPMKGHSHVYWYRQLPEEGLKFMVYLQKENIIDESGMPKERFSAEFPKEGPSILRIQQVVRGDSAAYFCASSPSLAGGGEQYFGPGTRLTVT.

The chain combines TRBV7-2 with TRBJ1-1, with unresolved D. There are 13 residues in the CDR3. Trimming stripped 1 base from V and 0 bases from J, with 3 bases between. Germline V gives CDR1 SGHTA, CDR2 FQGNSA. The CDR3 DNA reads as TGTGCCAGCAGCTTAGAGGTGAACACTGAAGCTTTCTTT. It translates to CASSLEVNTEAFF.

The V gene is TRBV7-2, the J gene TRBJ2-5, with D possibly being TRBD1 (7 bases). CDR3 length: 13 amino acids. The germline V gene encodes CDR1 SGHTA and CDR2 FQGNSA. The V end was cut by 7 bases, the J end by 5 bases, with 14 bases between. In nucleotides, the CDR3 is TGTGCCAGCACCGTACAGGGGAGGGAGACCCAGTACTTC. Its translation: CASTVQGRETQYF.

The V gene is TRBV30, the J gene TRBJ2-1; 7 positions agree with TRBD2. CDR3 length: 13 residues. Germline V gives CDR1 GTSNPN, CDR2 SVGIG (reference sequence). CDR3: CARAGAAYNEQFF. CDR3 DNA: TGTGCGCGGGCGGGAGCGGCCTACAATGAGCAGTTCTTC.

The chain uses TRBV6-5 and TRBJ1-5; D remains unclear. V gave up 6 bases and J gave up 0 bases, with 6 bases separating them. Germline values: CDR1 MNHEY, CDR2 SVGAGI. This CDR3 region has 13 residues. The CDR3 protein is CASRSNSNQPQHF. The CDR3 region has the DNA TGTGCCAGCAGATCCAATAGCAATCAGCCCCAGCATTTT.

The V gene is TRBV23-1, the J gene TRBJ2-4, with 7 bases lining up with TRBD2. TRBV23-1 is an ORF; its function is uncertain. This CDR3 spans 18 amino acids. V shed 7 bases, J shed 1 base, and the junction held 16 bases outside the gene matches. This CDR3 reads CASTQRGRPKGAKNIQYF. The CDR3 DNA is TGCGCCAGCACTCAGCGGGGTCGTCCGAAGGGGGCCAAAAACATTCAGTACTTC.